Presented here are 27 T cell receptor beta chains from one specimen sequenced in a study of blood T cell repertoires in COVID-19. Measured with immunoSEQ multiplex PCR; TCRdb has only the in-frame clones, and not every one. The sample lists about 130,000 clones, roughly 80% occurring once. Specimen: PBMCs or T cells enriched from blood (not recorded which). The receptor source for this set is a man aged 25-45 years who had recovered from COVID-19.

This clone was seen more than once but under ten times. The chain recombines TRBV25-1 with TRBJ1-4; 7 bases match TRBD1. This CDR3 is 13 amino acids long. Unmatched junction bases numbered 8, after V lost 8 bases and J lost 8 bases. Germline CDR1 reads MGHDK; CDR2 reads SYGVNS. DNA for the CDR3: TGTGCCAGCCGTCAAGACAGGGTCGAAAAACTGTTTTTT. Its protein is CASRQDRVEKLFF. The full variable domain, with the rest looked up from reference TRBV25-1 and TRBJ1-4, is EADIYQTPRYLVIGTGKKITLECSQTMGHDKMYWYQQDPGMELHLIHYSYGVNSTEKGDLSSESTVSRIRTEHFPLTLESARPSHTSQYLCASRQDRVEKLFFGSGTQLSVL.

The chain recombines TRBV4-1 with TRBJ1-2; no definite D call. The CDR3 length is 15 residues. Trimming took off 1 base at V and 7 bases at J, with 16 bases between the two ends. The germline V gene encodes CDR1 MGHRA and CDR2 YSYEKL. CDR3 sequence reads: CASSQGRSAAGGYTF. CDR3 nucleotides: TGCGCCAGCAGCCAAGGGAGATCGGCGGCTGGTGGCTACACCTTC.

CDR3 in DNA: TGTGCCAGCTCACCACCGGGACTAGCAGCCCAGCAGTATTTT. Its protein product is CASSPPGLAAQQYF. The gene calls are TRBV18 and TRBJ2-3; 9 bases map to TRBD2. The J segment lost 11 bases and the V segment lost 0 bases, leaving 6 bases of the junction unmatched. Germline V lookup: CDR1 KGHSH, CDR2 LQKENI. This CDR3 has 14 residues.

The rearrangement joins TRBV5-1 to TRBJ1-1, with D unresolved. The CDR3 covers 13 residues. V lost 2 bases and J 3 bases, leaving 8 bases between the germline ends. The germline gives CDR1 SGHRS, CDR2 YFSETQ. CDR3 sequence (DNA): TGCGCCAGCAGCTTCGCGGAGGACACTGAAGCTTTCTTT. Protein product: CASSFAEDTEAFF.

The chain uses TRBV19 and TRBJ2-1; 8 bases align to TRBD1. J gave up 2 bases and V 1 base, and 1 base lay outside the gene matches. Germline CDR1 is LNHDA and CDR2 is SQIVND (reference sequence). There are 15 residues in the CDR3. Here the CDR3 reads CASSIAGGTYNEQFF. The CDR3, as DNA: TGTGCCAGTAGTATAGCAGGGGGCACCTACAATGAGCAGTTCTTC.

This clone turned up a few times. The genes are TRBV29-1 and TRBJ1-5; a weak D match, TRBD1 (5 bases). There are 14 residues in the CDR3. Germline-derived CDR1 and CDR2 are SQVTM and ANQGSEA. The V end was cut by 4 bases, the J end by 1 base, with 11 bases between. CDR3 DNA sequence: TGCAGCGTTGGGGGGGACGGGAGCAATCAGCCCCAGCATTTT. Its protein is CSVGGDGSNQPQHF.

This chain links TRBV5-4 with TRBJ2-1; 7 bases fit TRBD2. This CDR3 is built from 16 residues. The germline gives CDR1 SGHNT, CDR2 YYREEE (reference sequence). V lost 0 bases and J lost 1; bases outside the gene matches: 4. In nucleotides, the CDR3 is TGTGCCAGCAGCTTGGGTGGCGGGGGTTCCTACAATGAGCAGTTCTTC. The encoded protein is CASSLGGGGSYNEQFF.

The genes are TRBV27 and TRBJ2-7, with D perhaps matching TRBD2 (5 bases). The V end lost 8 bases, the J end lost 5 bases, and 19 bases lay between the germline ends. Germline V gene sequence: CDR1 MNHEY, CDR2 SMNVEV (reference sequence). CDR3 length: 14 amino acids. In DNA form, the CDR3 reads TGTGCCAGCGCGCCTCGAGGAGGTTGGGACGAGCAGTACTTC. Translation: CASAPRGGWDEQYF.

The chain employs TRBV7-2 and TRBJ1-2; D is ambiguous. Germline V gene data show CDR1 as SGHTA and CDR2 as FQGNSA. Deletions cut 5 bases from V and 7 bases from J, with 20 bases between. This CDR3 comprises 15 residues. For the CDR3, the DNA is TGTGCCAGCAGCCCCGGACTGGGTGGAAGTATTGGCTACACCTTC. Translating it yields CASSPGLGGSIGYTF.

The chain is built from TRBV18 and TRBJ2-3; possibly TRBD1 for D (7 bases). V was cut by 5 bases and J by 5 bases, with 17 bases left in between. The CDR3 spans 15 residues. The germline gives CDR1 KGHSH, CDR2 LQKENI. DNA of the CDR3: TGTGCCAGCTCAGACAGGGTCGCGCGGGAAGATACGCAGTATTTT. Protein sequence: CASSDRVAREDTQYF.

The J gene is TRBJ2-5, the V gene TRBV2; tentatively, D is TRBD2 (5 bases). V shed 3 bases and J shed 1 base, with 9 bases lying between them. Germline V gene lookup returns CDR1 SNHLY and CDR2 FYNNEI. The CDR3 sequence is 14 residues long. The CDR3: CASSELRAQETQYF. The CDR3 DNA reads as TGTGCCAGCAGTGAGTTGCGGGCCCAAGAGACCCAGTACTTC.

The chain uses TRBV5-4 and TRBJ2-2; possible D gene TRBD2, 6 bases. With 0 bases removed from V and 1 base from J, the gap between germline ends came to 7 bases. CDR3 length: 15 amino acids. In germline, CDR1 is SGHNT, CDR2 YYREEE (reference sequence). This CDR3 reads CASSLGTKNTGELFF. The CDR3 DNA follows: TGTGCCAGCAGCTTGGGGACTAAGAACACCGGGGAGCTGTTTTTT.

V and J are TRBV19 and TRBJ2-1; tentatively, D is TRBD2 (6 bases). There are 15 residues in the CDR3. From germline, CDR1 is LNHDA and CDR2 SQIVND (reference sequence). Trimming pared 4 bases from V and 4 bases from J, leaving 14 bases between. The CDR3 DNA reads TGTGCCAGTAGTACCCGGGACGGGGGATACAATGAGCAGTTCTTC. This encodes CASSTRDGGYNEQFF. The complete variable domain, with remaining parts taken from reference TRBV19 and TRBJ2-1, reads DGGITQSPKYLFRKEGQNVTLSCEQNLNHDAMYWYRQDPGQGLRLIYYSQIVNDFQKGDIAEGYSVSREKKESFPLTVTSAQKNPTAFYLCASSTRDGGYNEQFFGPGTRLTVL.

This clone was seen just once. This chain joins TRBV2 and TRBJ2-7; the D gene is possibly TRBD1 (6 bases). This CDR3 region has 13 residues. The germline V gene encodes CDR1 SNHLY and CDR2 FYNNEI. Between the trimmed V and J ends, which lost 2 bases and 5 bases, there was a span of 10 bases. In DNA form, the CDR3 reads TGTGCCAGCAGTGAACCAGGGGCTGACGAGCAGTACTTC. Protein product: CASSEPGADEQYF.

The chain couples TRBV7-9 to TRBJ1-1; unclear D gene. The germline CDR1 and CDR2 sequences are SEHNR and FQNEAQ (reference sequence). The CDR3 length is 13 residues. The V end lost 5 bases, the J end lost 1 base, and 8 bases lay between the germline ends. The CDR3 DNA sequence: TGTGCCAGCAGCCCGTCACAGAACACTGAAGCTTTCTTT. This sequence encodes CASSPSQNTEAFF.

V is TRBV4-1 and J is TRBJ2-6; no definite D call. V lost 0 bases and J 1 base, leaving 7 bases between the germline ends. There are 16 residues in the CDR3. CDR1 is MGHRA and CDR2 is YSYEKL in the germline V gene. In DNA, the CDR3 is TGCGCCAGCAGCCAAGAGAATGAGTCTGGGGCCAACGTCCTGACTTTC. This translates into CASSQENESGANVLTF.

This clone was observed a single time. The chain carries TRBV19 and TRBJ1-1; weak D call: TRBD1 (5 bases). Germline CDR1 reads LNHDA; CDR2 reads SQIVND (reference sequence). This CDR3 has 15 amino acids. V dropped 2 bases and J dropped 1 base, with 11 bases sitting between them. The CDR3 sequence is CASSISPGPNTEAFF. The CDR3 DNA reads as TGTGCCAGTAGTATATCTCCAGGGCCGAACACTGAAGCTTTCTTT.

The rearrangement links TRBV30 to TRBJ1-2, with D perhaps TRBD1 (5 bases). V lost 5 bases and J 0 bases, leaving 10 bases between the germline ends. Germline lookup yields CDR1 GTSNPN and CDR2 SVGIG (reference sequence). The CDR3 runs to 13 residues. The CDR3 loop reads CAWGGGTNYGYTF. CDR3 nucleotide sequence: TGTGCCTGGGGCGGGGGGACTAACTATGGCTACACCTTC. Based on the CDR3 plus reference TRBV30 and TRBJ1-2, the full variable domain is SQTIHQWPATLVQPVGSPLSLECTVEGTSNPNLYWYRQAAGRGLQLLFYSVGIGQISSEVPQNLSASRPQDRQFILSSKKLLLSDSGFYLCAWGGGTNYGYTFGSGTRLTVV.

The chain combines TRBV28 with TRBJ2-3; D is ambiguous. V lost 7 bases and J lost 0, with 17 bases in between. CDR1 and CDR2 from the germline V gene are MDHEN and SYDVKM. This CDR3 has 16 residues. Here the CDR3 reads CASIPPLGTSTDTQYF. The CDR3 bases are TGTGCCAGCATTCCCCCGCTAGGAACTAGCACAGATACGCAGTATTTT.

The V call is TRBV3-1 (or the pseudogene TRBV3-2), the J call TRBJ2-5; 8 bases line up with TRBD2. V was clipped by 1 base and J by 2 bases; unmatched bases: 3. Germline V CDR1 and CDR2: LGHDT, YNNKEL (reference sequence). This CDR3 region has 15 residues. Written as DNA, the CDR3 is TGTGCCAGCAGCCAAGCTAGCGGGTCTCAAGAGACCCAGTACTTC. This gives the protein CASSQASGSQETQYF.

The rearrangement links TRBV11-2 to TRBJ2-7; 13 bases are a match to TRBD2. V trimming: 1 base; J trimming: 6 bases; junction bases outside the gene matches: 3. Per germline, CDR1 SGHAT and CDR2 FQNNGV. The CDR3 length is 15 residues. The CDR3 here is CASSLGTSGRGEQYF. The CDR3 bases are TGTGCCAGCAGCTTAGGGACTAGCGGGAGAGGCGAGCAGTACTTC.

The chain uses TRBV11-2 and TRBJ1-1, with a possible D match to TRBD1 (5 bases). Trimming removed 1 base at V and 0 bases at J, with 12 bases between. Germline-derived CDR1 and CDR2 are SGHAT and FQNNGV. This CDR3 contains 16 residues. As DNA, the CDR3 is TGTGCCAGCAGCTTAGGGAGGGGCCGCATGAACACTGAAGCTTTCTTT. Its protein is CASSLGRGRMNTEAFF.

The chain recombines TRBV9 with TRBJ2-2, with 9 bases lining up with TRBD1. This CDR3 is 17 amino acids long. The V gene's germline CDR1 is SGDLS and CDR2 YYNGEE. The ends lost 3 bases at V and 6 bases at J; junction bases unmatched: 12. CDR3 residues: CASSARGDRVTAGELFF. The CDR3, as DNA: TGTGCCAGCAGCGCCCGTGGGGACAGGGTTACGGCCGGGGAGCTGTTTTTT.

This clone was seen more than once but under ten times. J is TRBJ2-3 and V is TRBV19, with 7 positions matching TRBD1. Germline trimming cut 5 bases from V and 2 bases from J; bases unmatched to any gene: 4. CDR1 and CDR2 (germline): LNHDA, SQIVND (reference sequence). This CDR3 comprises 14 residues. CDR3 coding DNA: TGTGCCAGTAGTGGGACAGTCGACACAGATACGCAGTATTTT. This gives the protein CASSGTVDTDTQYF.

This chain connects TRBV21-1 to TRBJ2-7; the table's D call of TRBD1 was not tested on the DNA. TRBV21-1 is shown as a pseudogene. CDR3 length: 17 residues. The CDR3 loop is CASSNPRRGNRPYEQYF. CDR3 DNA sequence: TGTGCCAGCAGCAACCCGAGAAGGGGGAACAGACCCTACGAGCAGTACTTC.

The chain is built from TRBV13 and TRBJ1-6, with 7 bases matching TRBD1. The CDR3 has 14 residues. J gave up 9 bases and V 1 base, and 3 bases lay outside the gene matches. Looked up from germline, CDR1 is PRHDT and CDR2 is FYEKMQ (reference sequence). The CDR3: CASSLEGQPSPLHF. In nucleotides, the CDR3 is TGTGCCAGCAGCTTAGAGGGACAGCCTTCACCCCTCCACTTT.

The chain employs TRBV11-2 and TRBJ2-5, with 8 bases that match TRBD2. V was clipped by 5 bases and J by 5 bases; unmatched bases: 13. This CDR3 has 16 amino acids. The V gene's germline CDR1 is SGHAT and CDR2 FQNNGV. The CDR3 region has the DNA TGTGCCAGCAGCAACGGAAGATTGGCGGGGGGCGAGACCCAGTACTTC. Its protein product is CASSNGRLAGGETQYF. The whole variable domain, remainder taken from reference TRBV11-2 and TRBJ2-5, is EAGVAQSPRYKIIEKRQSVAFWCNPISGHATLYWYQQILGQGPKLLIQFQNNGVVDDSQLPKDRFSAERLKGVDSTLKIQPAKLEDSAVYLCASSNGRLAGGETQYFGPGTRLLVL.